A selection of T cell receptor beta chains follows, all from one sample in a study of siplizumab effects on memory and regulatory T cells. Here immunoSEQ multiplex PCR was the method, and the copy in TCRdb shows in-frame clones only, minus some. The table has approximately 68,000 clones, less than 95% seen once. Sequenced sample: CD8+ T cells sorted from blood. All receptors come from a human donor in good health. Each CDR3 is given with its conserved first and last residue. D genes are given only for firm matches. Where a row states a size, it is once, few, many or the class of an expanded clone; other rows omit it.

size: -; J: TRBJ1-5; V: TRBV11-3; D: -; DNA: TGTGCCAGCAGCTTAGATCGACAGGCGCAGCCCCAGCATTTT; CDR3: CASSLDRQAQPQHF
size: few; J: TRBJ2-2; V: TRBV7-9; D: -; DNA: TGTGCCAGCAGCTTAGGTCAAACCGGGGAGCTGTTTTTT; CDR3: CASSLGQTGELFF
size: -; J: TRBJ1-1; V: TRBV7-9; D: -; DNA: TGTGCCAGCAGCCACCCAGGTAGCGGAACTGAAGCTTTCTTT; CDR3: CASSHPGSGTEAFF
size: -; J: TRBJ1-1; V: TRBV14; D: -; DNA: TGTGCCAGCAGCGAGGGGGTGTACACTGAAGCTTTCTTT; CDR3: CASSEGVYTEAFF
size: -; J: TRBJ2-1; V: TRBV7-9; D: -; DNA: TGTGCCAGCACCCAGGGGTTTAGTATTCATGAGCAGTTCTTC; CDR3: CASTQGFSIHEQFF
size: -; J: TRBJ2-1; V: TRBV10-1; D: TRBD1; DNA: TGCGCCAGCAGTGCGGGGACAGGCCGAAGAGGTGAGCAGTTCTTC; CDR3: CASSAGTGRRGEQFF
size: -; J: TRBJ1-1; V: TRBV7-9; D: -; DNA: TGTGCCAGCAGCTCGACAGGTATGAACACTGAAGCTTTCTTT; CDR3: CASSSTGMNTEAFF
size: -; J: TRBJ2-5; V: TRBV6-1; D: TRBD2; DNA: TGTGCCAGCAGTGAGGGGACTAGCCCCAAAGAGACCCAGTACTTC; CDR3: CASSEGTSPKETQYF
size: -; J: TRBJ2-7; V: TRBV7-8; D: -; DNA: TGTGCCAGCAGCCCCCGTGGACAGCGCTACGAGCAGTACTTC; CDR3: CASSPRGQRYEQYF
size: -; J: TRBJ2-2; V: TRBV27; D: TRBD2; DNA: TGTGCCAGCAGAGGACTAGATTTGTCGTTGGGGGAGCTGTTTTTT; CDR3: CASRGLDLSLGELFF
size: -; J: TRBJ1-5; V: TRBV7-2; D: -; DNA: TGTGCCAGCAGCTTAGAAGCAGGGTCGGGTCAGCCCCAGCATTTT; CDR3: CASSLEAGSGQPQHF
size: -; J: TRBJ2-7; V: TRBV12-5; D: -; DNA: TGTGCTAGTGGTTCGTCCCCTTTATTAGGAGGGAGCGAGCAGTACTTC; CDR3: CASGSSPLLGGSEQYF
size: -; J: TRBJ1-1; V: TRBV6-5; D: -; DNA: TGTGCCAGCAGCCCCGGGACAACCACTGAAGCTTTCTTT; CDR3: CASSPGTTTEAFF
size: -; J: TRBJ2-2; V: TRBV27; D: -; DNA: TGTGCCAGCAGTTTAGGGATGAACACCGGGGAGCTGTTTTTT; CDR3: CASSLGMNTGELFF
size: -; J: TRBJ2-6; V: TRBV12-5; D: TRBD1; DNA: TGTGCTAGTGCCTTCGACGGGACAGGGATTTACTCTGGGGCCAACGTCCTGACTTTC; CDR3: CASAFDGTGIYSGANVLTF
size: -; J: TRBJ1-4; V: TRBV7-6; D: -; DNA: TGTGCCAGCAGCTTAAATCAGCGACAGCTTAATGAAAAACTGTTTTTT; CDR3: CASSLNQRQLNEKLFF
size: -; J: TRBJ2-7; V: TRBV18; D: -; DNA: TGTGCCAGCTCACATCCGGGGGCTGTGGACGAGCAGTACTTC; CDR3: CASSHPGAVDEQYF
size: -; J: TRBJ1-1; V: TRBV29-1; D: -; DNA: TGCAGCTTCCCTAAGGGAGGTGAAGCTTTCTTT; CDR3: CSFPKGGEAFF
size: -; J: TRBJ2-1; V: TRBV9; D: TRBD2; DNA: TGTGCCAGCAGCGCGGGACTAGGGTACAATGAGCAGTTCTTC; CDR3: CASSAGLGYNEQFF
size: -; J: TRBJ2-7; V: TRBV19; D: -; DNA: TGTGCCAGTAGTATGGTAAGCGGCGAGCAGTACTTC; CDR3: CASSMVSGEQYF
size: -; J: TRBJ2-5; V: TRBV5-6; D: -; DNA: TGTGCCAGCAGCTACACCAACCAAGAGACCCAGTACTTC; CDR3: CASSYTNQETQYF
size: -; J: TRBJ1-3; V: TRBV27; D: -; DNA: TGTGCCAGCAGTTTAGGCGCTGGAAACACCATATATTTT; CDR3: CASSLGAGNTIYF
size: once; J: TRBJ1-2; V: TRBV6-5; D: -; DNA: TGTGCCAGCAGTTACCTAAGGGACCGCCTTAACTATGGCTACACCTTC; CDR3: CASSYLRDRLNYGYTF
size: few; J: TRBJ1-6; V: TRBV5-5; D: TRBD1; DNA: TGTGCCAGCAGCTTCGGACAGGGGGGATCACCCCTCCACTTT; CDR3: CASSFGQGGSPLHF
size: -; J: TRBJ2-7; V: TRBV5-6; D: TRBD2; DNA: TGTGCCAGCAGTTCTAGCGGGGGGCCGTCCTACGAGCAGTACTTC; CDR3: CASSSSGGPSYEQYF
size: -; J: TRBJ2-1; V: TRBV29-1; D: -; DNA: TGCAGCGTTGAAACGCCGGGGGCGGGAGTGAATGAGCAGTTCTTC; CDR3: CSVETPGAGVNEQFF
size: -; J: TRBJ2-2; V: TRBV19; D: -; DNA: TGTGCCAGTAGTATCGTGAGGACCGGGGAGCTGTTTTTT; CDR3: CASSIVRTGELFF
size: -; J: TRBJ2-4; V: TRBV6-5; D: TRBD1; DNA: TGTGCCAGCAGCCTGGGACAGGGCAAAAACATTCAGTACTTC; CDR3: CASSLGQGKNIQYF
size: -; J: TRBJ2-7; V: TRBV27; D: TRBD2; DNA: TGTGCCAGCAAACTCTCACTAGCGGGGGTCTACGAGCAGTACTTC; CDR3: CASKLSLAGVYEQYF